This entry is about one TCR beta chain. The sample comes from a study of blood T cell repertoires in COVID-19. The wider study: The study drew acute and convalescent COVID-19 samples from the United States, Italy and Spain.

Authors' processing steps: Nucleated cell number was recorded as an estimate derived from reference gene primer amplification. The protocol was immunoSEQ multiplex PCR, while the TCRdb copy is restricted to in-frame clones and leaves out a portion. The V and J calls and clone size come from that table; D and trimming were worked out from the DNA. Among some 490,000 clones listed, roughly nine tenths were seen once. CDR3 length: 15 residues. The ends were cut back, 1 base at V and 6 bases at J, with 10 bases in the middle. The germline CDR1 and CDR2 sequences are SGHTA and FQGNSA. Study members were between about 18 and 95 years old and lived in approximately 25 US regions. Each participant's cohort was designated according to participant-reported clinical history.

Sequencing was done on a sample of PBMCs or T cells enriched from blood (not recorded which). The receptor's source is a woman aged 60-75 years who had recovered from COVID-19. This sequence joins TRBV7-2 and TRBJ1-6, with D hard to call. The CDR3, as DNA: TGTGCCAGCAGCTTAGATGGCGGAGGTAATTCACCCCTCCACTTT. Its protein product is CASSLDGGGNSPLHF.